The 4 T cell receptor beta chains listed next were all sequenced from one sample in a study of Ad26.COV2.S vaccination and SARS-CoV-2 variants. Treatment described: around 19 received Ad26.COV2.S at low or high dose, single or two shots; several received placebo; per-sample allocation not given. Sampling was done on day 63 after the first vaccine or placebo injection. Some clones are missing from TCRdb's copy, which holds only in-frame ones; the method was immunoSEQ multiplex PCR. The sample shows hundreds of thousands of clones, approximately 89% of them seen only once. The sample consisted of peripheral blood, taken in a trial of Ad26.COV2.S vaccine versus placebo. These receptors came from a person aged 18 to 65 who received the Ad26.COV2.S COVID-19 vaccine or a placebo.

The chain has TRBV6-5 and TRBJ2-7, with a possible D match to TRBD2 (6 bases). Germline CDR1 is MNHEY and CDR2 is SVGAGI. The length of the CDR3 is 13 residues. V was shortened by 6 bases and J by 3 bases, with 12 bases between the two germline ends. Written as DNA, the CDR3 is TGTGCCAGCAGCGCGGGACTCCGCTACGAGCAGTACTTC. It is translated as CASSAGLRYEQYF.

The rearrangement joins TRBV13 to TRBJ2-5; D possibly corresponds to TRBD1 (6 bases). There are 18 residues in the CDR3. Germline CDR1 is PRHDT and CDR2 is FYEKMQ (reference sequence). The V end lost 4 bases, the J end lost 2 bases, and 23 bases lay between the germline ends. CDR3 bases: TGTGCCAGCAGCTCCCGACACCGGTCGGGTAGGGGGCAAGAGACCCAGTACTTC. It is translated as CASSSRHRSGRGQETQYF.

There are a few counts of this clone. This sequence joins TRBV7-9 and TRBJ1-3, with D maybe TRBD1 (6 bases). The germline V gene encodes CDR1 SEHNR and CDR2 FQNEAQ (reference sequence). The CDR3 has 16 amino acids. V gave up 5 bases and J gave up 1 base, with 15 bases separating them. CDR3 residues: CASSELRGVSGNTIYF. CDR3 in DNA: TGTGCCAGCAGCGAACTCAGGGGAGTATCTGGAAACACCATATATTTT.

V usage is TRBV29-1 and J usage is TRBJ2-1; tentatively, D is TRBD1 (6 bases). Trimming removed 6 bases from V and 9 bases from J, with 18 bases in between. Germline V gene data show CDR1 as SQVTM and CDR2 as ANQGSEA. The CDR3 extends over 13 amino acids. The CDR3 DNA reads TGCAGCGTGGGGATAACAGGGTTTGGTGAGCAGTTCTTC. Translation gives CSVGITGFGEQFF.